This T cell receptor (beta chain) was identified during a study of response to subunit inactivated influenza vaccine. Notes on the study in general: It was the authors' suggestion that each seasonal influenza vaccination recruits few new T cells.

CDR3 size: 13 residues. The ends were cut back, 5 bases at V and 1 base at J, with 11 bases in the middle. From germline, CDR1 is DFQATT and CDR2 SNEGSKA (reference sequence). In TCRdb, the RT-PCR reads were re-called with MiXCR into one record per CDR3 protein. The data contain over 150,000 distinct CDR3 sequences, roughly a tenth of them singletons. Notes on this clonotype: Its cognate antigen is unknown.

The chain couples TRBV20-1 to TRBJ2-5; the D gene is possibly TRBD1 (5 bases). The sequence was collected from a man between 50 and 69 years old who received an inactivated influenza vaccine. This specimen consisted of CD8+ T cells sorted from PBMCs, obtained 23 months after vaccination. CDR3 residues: CSAPTDFQETQYF. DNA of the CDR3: TGCAGTGCTCCGACAGACTTCCAAGAGACCCAGTACTTC.